This T cell receptor (beta chain) comes out of a study of metastatic and nonmetastatic thyroid tumors. Findings of the study overall: It was reportedly found that TCR beta diversity was significantly higher in malignant thyroid tumors than in benign nodules, a difference seen in both blood and tumor samples.

There are a few counts of this clone. What it binds is unknown. The germline V gene has CDR1 SEHNR and CDR2 FQNEAQ (reference sequence). This CDR3 region has 12 residues. The V end was cut by 4 bases, the J end by 4 bases, with 8 bases between. Prior to thyroid surgery, none of the patients had received any treatment. TCRdb called clones again from the PCR reads with MiXCR. Of 30,000 or so clones in the sample, around a quarter were seen once. This receptor was identified in a female donor with papillary thyroid cancer or a benign thyroid nodule (not recorded which). Some clones in this sample may be carry-over from other donors' samples. Sample: blood. The chain couples TRBV7-9 to TRBJ2-7; D may be TRBD1 (5 bases). Written as DNA, the CDR3 is TGTGCCAGCAGCTCCCAGGGATACGAGCAGTACTTC. Translated: CASSSQGYEQYF.